This TCR beta chain was documented in a study of shared clonotypes between healthy human individuals. For each subset, genomic DNA was distributed in equal portions over several immunoSEQ plates. Sequencing was performed with immunoSEQ multiplex PCR; in TCRdb, only in-frame clones are kept and a portion is missing. Counted here are some 1,900,000 clones, less than 95% occurring once; the ten biggest clones make up around 1.2%. Germline loops: CDR1 MDHEN, CDR2 SYDVKM. The CDR3 consists of 15 residues. Unmatched junction bases numbered 7, after V lost 2 bases and J lost 5 bases. Naive-designated CD8 cells lacked CD45RO, were positively enriched for CCR7, and omitted terminally differentiated effector memory CD45RA+ cells.

The specimen was naive CD8+ T cells sorted from blood. The receptor comes from a man between 18 and 29 years old in good health. This sequence joins TRBV28 and TRBJ2-3; 7 bases are shared with TRBD1. The CDR3 DNA reads TGTGCCAGCAGTTTAGACAGGGTGGATGGAGATACGCAGTATTTT. This gives the protein CASSLDRVDGDTQYF.